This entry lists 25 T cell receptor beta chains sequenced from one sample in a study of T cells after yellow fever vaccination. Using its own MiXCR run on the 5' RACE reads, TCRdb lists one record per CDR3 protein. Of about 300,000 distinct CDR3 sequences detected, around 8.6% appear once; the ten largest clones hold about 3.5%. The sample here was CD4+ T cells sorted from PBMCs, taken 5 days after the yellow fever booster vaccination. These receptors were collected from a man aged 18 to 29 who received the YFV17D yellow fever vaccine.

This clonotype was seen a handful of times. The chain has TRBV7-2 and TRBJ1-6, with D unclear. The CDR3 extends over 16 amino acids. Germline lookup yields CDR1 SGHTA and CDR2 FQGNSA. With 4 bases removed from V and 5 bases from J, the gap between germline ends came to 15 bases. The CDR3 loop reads CASSSSDPFNNSPLHF. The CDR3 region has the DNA TGTGCCAGCAGCTCCTCAGACCCTTTTAATAATTCACCCCTCCACTTT.

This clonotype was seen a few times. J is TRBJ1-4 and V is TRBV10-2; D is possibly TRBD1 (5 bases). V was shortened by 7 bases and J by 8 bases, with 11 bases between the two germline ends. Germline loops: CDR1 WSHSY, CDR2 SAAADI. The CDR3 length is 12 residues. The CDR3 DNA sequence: TGCGCCAGCATGGGGGGAGAGGAAAAACTGTTTTTT. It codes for CASMGGEEKLFF.

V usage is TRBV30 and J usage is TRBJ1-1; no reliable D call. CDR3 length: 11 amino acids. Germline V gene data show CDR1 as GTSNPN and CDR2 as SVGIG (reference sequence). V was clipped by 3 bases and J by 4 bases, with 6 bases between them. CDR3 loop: CAWSRSTEAFF. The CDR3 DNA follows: TGTGCCTGGAGCCGGAGCACTGAAGCTTTCTTT.

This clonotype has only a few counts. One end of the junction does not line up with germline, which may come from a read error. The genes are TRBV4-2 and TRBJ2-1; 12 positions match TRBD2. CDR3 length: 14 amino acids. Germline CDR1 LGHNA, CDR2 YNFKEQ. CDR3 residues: CASSQDLRLAGANF. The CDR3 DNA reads TGTGCCAGCAGCCAAGATCTGCGACTAGCGGGGGCCAACTTC.

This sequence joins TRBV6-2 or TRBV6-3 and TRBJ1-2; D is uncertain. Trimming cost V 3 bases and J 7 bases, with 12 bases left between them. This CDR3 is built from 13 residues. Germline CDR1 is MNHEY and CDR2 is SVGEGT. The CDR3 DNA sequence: TGTGCCAGCAGTTATGCAGCCCTTCTTGGCTACACCTTC. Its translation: CASSYAALLGYTF.

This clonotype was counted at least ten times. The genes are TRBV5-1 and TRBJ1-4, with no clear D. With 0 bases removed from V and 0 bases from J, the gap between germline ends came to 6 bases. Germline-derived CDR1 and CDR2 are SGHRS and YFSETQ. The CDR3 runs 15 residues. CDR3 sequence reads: CASSLEGPTNEKLFF. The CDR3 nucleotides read TGCGCCAGCAGCTTGGAAGGACCAACTAATGAAAAACTGTTTTTT. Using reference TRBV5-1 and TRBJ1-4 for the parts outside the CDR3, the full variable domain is KAGVTQTPRYLIKTRGQQVTLSCSPISGHRSVSWYQQTPGQGLQFLFEYFSETQRNKGNFPGRFSGRQFSNSRSEMNVSTLELGDSALYLCASSLEGPTNEKLFFGSGTQLSVL.

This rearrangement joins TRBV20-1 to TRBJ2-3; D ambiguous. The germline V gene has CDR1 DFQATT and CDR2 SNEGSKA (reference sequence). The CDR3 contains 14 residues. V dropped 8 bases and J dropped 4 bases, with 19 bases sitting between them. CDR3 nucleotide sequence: TGCAGTCCATTGACTGGATTCACCGCAGATACGCAGTATTTT. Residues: CSPLTGFTADTQYF.

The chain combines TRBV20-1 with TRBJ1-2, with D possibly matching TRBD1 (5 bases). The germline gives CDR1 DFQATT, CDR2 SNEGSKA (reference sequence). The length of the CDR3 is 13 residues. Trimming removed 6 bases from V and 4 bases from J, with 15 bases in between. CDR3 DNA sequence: TGCAGTGCAAGTCAGGGAGGGTTCTATGGCTACACCTTC. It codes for CSASQGGFYGYTF.

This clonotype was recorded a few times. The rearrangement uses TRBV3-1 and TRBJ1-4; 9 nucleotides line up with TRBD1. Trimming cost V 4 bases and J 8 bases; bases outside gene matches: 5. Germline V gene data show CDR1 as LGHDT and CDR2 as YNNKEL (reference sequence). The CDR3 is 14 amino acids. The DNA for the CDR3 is TGTGCCAGCAGCCGGGGACAGGGTGCGGAAAAACTGTTTTTT. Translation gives CASSRGQGAEKLFF.

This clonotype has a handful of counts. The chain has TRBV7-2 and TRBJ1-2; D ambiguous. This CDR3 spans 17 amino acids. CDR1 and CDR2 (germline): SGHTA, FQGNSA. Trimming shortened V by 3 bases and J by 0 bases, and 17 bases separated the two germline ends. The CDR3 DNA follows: TGTGCCAGCAGCTTGGCTGCCTTAACCCGAGCTAACTATGGCTACACCTTC. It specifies CASSLAALTRANYGYTF. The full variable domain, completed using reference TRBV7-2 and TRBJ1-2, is GAGVSQSPSNKVTEKGKDVELRCDPISGHTALYWYRQSLGQGLEFLIYFQGNSAPDKSGLPSDRFSAERTGGSVSTLTIQRTQQEDSAVYLCASSLAALTRANYGYTFGSGTRLTVV.

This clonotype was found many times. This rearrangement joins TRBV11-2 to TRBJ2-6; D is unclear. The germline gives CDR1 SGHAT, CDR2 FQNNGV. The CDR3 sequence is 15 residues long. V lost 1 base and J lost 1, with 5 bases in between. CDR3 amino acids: CASSLVGSGANVLTF. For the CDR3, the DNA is TGTGCCAGCAGCTTAGTCGGGTCTGGGGCCAACGTCCTGACTTTC.

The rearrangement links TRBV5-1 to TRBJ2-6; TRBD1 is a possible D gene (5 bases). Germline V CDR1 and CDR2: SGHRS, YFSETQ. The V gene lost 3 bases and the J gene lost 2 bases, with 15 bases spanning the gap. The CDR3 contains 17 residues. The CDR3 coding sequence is TGCGCCAGCAGCTCAATGCTGGCAGGGACTGGGGCCAACGTCCTGACTTTC. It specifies CASSSMLAGTGANVLTF.

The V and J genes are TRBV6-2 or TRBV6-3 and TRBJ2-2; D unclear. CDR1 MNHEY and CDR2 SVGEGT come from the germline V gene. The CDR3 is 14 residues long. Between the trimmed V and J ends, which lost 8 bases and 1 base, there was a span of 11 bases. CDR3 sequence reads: CASQPRQNTGELFF. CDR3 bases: TGTGCCAGCCAACCGCGACAGAACACCGGGGAGCTGTTTTTT.

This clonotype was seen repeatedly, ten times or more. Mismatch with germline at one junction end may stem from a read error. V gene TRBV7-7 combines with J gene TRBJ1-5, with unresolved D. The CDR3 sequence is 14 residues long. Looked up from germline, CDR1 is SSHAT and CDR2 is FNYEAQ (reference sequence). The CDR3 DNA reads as TGTGCTAGCAGCTTGTGGGCCCACAATCAGCCCCAGCATTTT. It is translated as CASSLWAHNQPQHF. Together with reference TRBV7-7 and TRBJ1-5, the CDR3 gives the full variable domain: GAGVSQSPRYKVTKRGQDVTLRCDPISSHATLYWYQQALGQGPEFLTYFNYEAQPDKSGLPSDRFSAERPEGSISTLTIQRTEQRDSAMYRCASSLWAHNQPQHFGDGTRLSIL.

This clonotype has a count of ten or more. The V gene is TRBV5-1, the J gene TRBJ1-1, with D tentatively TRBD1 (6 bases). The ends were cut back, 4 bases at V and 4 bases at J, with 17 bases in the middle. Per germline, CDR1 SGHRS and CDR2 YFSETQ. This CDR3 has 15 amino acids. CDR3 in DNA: TGCGCCAGCAGCGTACCACAGGGAGAGGGCACTGAAGCTTTCTTT. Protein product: CASSVPQGEGTEAFF.

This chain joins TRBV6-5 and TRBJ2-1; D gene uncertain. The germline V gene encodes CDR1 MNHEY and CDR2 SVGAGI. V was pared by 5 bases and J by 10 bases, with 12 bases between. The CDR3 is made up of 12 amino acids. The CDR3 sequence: CASSPSAGEQFF. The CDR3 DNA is TGTGCCAGCAGTCCTTCTGCTGGGGAGCAGTTCTTC.

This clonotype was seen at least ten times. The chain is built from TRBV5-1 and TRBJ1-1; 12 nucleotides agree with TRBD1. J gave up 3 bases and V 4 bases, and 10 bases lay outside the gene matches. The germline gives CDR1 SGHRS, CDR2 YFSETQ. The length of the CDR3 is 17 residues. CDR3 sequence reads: CASSPVGTGGAYTEAFF. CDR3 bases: TGCGCCAGCAGCCCGGTGGGGACAGGGGGCGCGTACACTGAAGCTTTCTTT.

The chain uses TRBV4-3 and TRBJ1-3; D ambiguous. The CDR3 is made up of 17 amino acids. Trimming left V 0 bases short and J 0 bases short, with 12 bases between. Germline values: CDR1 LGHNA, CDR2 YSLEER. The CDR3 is CASSQDRAGFSGNTIYF. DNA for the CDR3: TGCGCCAGCAGCCAAGATAGGGCAGGCTTCTCTGGAAACACCATATATTTT.

CDR3: CASSQVGAGYGYTF. In DNA form, the CDR3 reads TGCGCCAGCAGCCAAGTGGGGGCCGGCTATGGCTACACCTTC. The chain uses TRBV4-3 and TRBJ1-2, with D possibly TRBD1 on 6 matching bases. The CDR3 extends over 14 amino acids. Trimming left V 1 base short and J 4 bases short, with 10 bases between. Germline CDR1 is LGHNA and CDR2 is YSLEER.

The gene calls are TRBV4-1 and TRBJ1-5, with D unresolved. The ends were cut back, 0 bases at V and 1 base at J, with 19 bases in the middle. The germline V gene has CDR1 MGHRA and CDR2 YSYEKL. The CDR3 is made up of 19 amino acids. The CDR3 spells CASSQELRTLRRSNQPQHF. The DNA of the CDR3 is TGCGCCAGCAGCCAAGAGTTGAGGACCCTAAGGCGAAGCAATCAGCCCCAGCATTTT.

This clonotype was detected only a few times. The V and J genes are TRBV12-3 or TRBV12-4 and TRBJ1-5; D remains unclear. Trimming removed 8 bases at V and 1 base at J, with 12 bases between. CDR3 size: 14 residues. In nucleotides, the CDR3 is TGTGCCAGCGGAGTCGGCGCCAGCAATCAGCCCCAGCATTTT. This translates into CASGVGASNQPQHF.

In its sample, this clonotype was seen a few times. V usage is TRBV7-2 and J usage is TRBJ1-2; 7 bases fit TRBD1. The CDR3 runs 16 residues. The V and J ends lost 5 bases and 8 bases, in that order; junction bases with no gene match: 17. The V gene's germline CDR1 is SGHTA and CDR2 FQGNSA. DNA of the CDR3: TGTGCCAGCAGCCCCCGAACCCGGACAGGTGTGGGAGGCTACACCTTC. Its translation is CASSPRTRTGVGGYTF.

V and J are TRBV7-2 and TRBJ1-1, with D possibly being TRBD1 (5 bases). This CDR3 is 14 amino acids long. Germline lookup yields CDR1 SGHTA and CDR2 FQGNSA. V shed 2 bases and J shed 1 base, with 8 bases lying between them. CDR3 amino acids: CASSLYRTNTEAFF. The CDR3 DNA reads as TGTGCCAGCAGCTTATACAGGACGAACACTGAAGCTTTCTTT. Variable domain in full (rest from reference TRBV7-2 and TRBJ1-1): GAGVSQSPSNKVTEKGKDVELRCDPISGHTALYWYRQSLGQGLEFLIYFQGNSAPDKSGLPSDRFSAERTGGSVSTLTIQRTQQEDSAVYLCASSLYRTNTEAFFGQGTRLTVV.

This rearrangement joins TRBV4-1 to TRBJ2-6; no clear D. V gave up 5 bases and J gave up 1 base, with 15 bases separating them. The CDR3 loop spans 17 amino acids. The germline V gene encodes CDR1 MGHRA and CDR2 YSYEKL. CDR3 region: CASSSFYQESGANVLTF. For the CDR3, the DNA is TGCGCCAGCAGCTCATTTTACCAAGAGTCTGGGGCCAACGTCCTGACTTTC.

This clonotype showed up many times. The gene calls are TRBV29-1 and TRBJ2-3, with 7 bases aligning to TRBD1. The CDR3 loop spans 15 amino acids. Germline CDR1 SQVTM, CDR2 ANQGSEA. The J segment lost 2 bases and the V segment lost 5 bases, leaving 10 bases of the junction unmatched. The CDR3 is CSVPIPGQYTDTQYF. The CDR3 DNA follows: TGCAGCGTTCCCATACCGGGACAGTACACAGATACGCAGTATTTT.